The 19 T cell receptor beta chains presented below share a single source sample, sequenced in a study of blood T cell repertoires in COVID-19. The assay was immunoSEQ multiplex PCR, and TCRdb's table has in-frame clones only and misses some. The data contain over 250,000 clones, about 90% of them seen just once; the ten biggest clones take up over 1.2%. The sequenced material came from peripheral blood. The source is a woman aged 40 to 49 who had recovered from COVID-19.

This clone has a single count. The rearrangement uses TRBV5-6 and TRBJ1-4, with D possibly matching TRBD1 (6 bases). V lost 4 bases to trimming and J lost 5 bases, with 15 bases between them. The germline gives CDR1 SGHDT, CDR2 YYEEEE. CDR3 length: 15 residues. CDR3 in DNA: TGTGCCAGCAGCCTGAGACAGGTGGTAAATGAAAAACTGTTTTTT. Translation gives CASSLRQVVNEKLFF.

This chain joins TRBV5-4 and TRBJ1-2; 9 bases align to TRBD1. J gave up 2 bases and V 2 bases, and 7 bases lay outside the gene matches. This CDR3 contains 16 residues. Germline values: CDR1 SGHNT, CDR2 YYREEE (reference sequence). The DNA of the CDR3 is TGTGCCAGCAGCTTAGTTACAGGGGGCGACAACTATGGCTACACCTTC. Translation: CASSLVTGGDNYGYTF.

The gene calls are TRBV5-6 and TRBJ2-3; possibly TRBD2 for D (6 bases). Per the germline V gene, CDR1 is SGHDT and CDR2 is YYEEEE. V was trimmed by 4 bases and J by 6 bases, leaving 12 bases between them. The CDR3 sequence is 13 residues long. The CDR3 is CASSARRGDTQYF. As DNA, the CDR3 is TGTGCCAGCAGCGCCCGACGGGGGGATACGCAGTATTTT.

V is TRBV12-2 and J is TRBJ1-3. TRBV12-2 is a pseudogene. CDR3 length: 17 residues. The CDR3 reads CASRFMREGRGRNTIYF. CDR3 coding DNA: TGTGCAAGTCGCTTTATGAGGGAAGGACGGGGAAGAAACACCATATATTTT.

The chain is built from TRBV2 and TRBJ1-5, with 7 bases fitting TRBD1. Per germline, CDR1 SNHLY and CDR2 FYNNEI. After removal of 3 bases from V and 2 bases from J, the junction contained 7 bases not matched to a gene. The CDR3 covers 16 residues. CDR3: CASSDRDRAGNQPQHF. CDR3 bases: TGTGCCAGCAGTGACCGAGACAGGGCAGGCAATCAGCCCCAGCATTTT.

The J gene is TRBJ2-1, the V gene TRBV5-6; 8 bases align to TRBD2. The CDR3 is made up of 15 amino acids. V lost 4 bases, J lost 2 bases, and 5 bases stayed unmatched. CDR1 and CDR2 from the germline V gene are SGHDT and YYEEEE. In nucleotides, the CDR3 is TGTGCCAGCAGCCCGGGGGGGTGGACCTACAATGAGCAGTTCTTC. It encodes CASSPGGWTYNEQFF.

The rearrangement uses TRBV5-1 and TRBJ2-3, with TRBD1 as a possible D gene (8 bases). V was pared by 4 bases and J by 4 bases, with 16 bases between. This CDR3 contains 15 residues. Germline loops: CDR1 SGHRS, CDR2 YFSETQ. CDR3 sequence reads: CASSMTGEGPDTQYF. The CDR3 region has the DNA TGCGCCAGCAGCATGACAGGGGAGGGCCCAGATACGCAGTATTTT.

This clone has just a few counts. The chain is built from TRBV29-1 and TRBJ2-5; 11 bases fit TRBD2. Germline V gene data show CDR1 as SQVTM and CDR2 as ANQGSEA. The junction had 13 bases not matched to a gene; V was cut back by 7 bases and J by 3 bases. The CDR3 is made up of 16 amino acids. The CDR3 DNA reads TGCAGCGCCGTCCCGGGACTAGCGGTGACGAAAGAGACCCAGTACTTC. Its protein product is CSAVPGLAVTKETQYF.

The rearrangement joins TRBV5-5 to TRBJ1-2; D is perhaps TRBD1 (5 bases). The CDR3 is 15 residues long. CDR1 is SGHKS and CDR2 is YYEKEE in the germline V gene (reference sequence). The germline V and J ends were trimmed by 0 bases and 5 bases, with 14 bases remaining between them. The CDR3 loop reads CASSLGGLVPYGYTF. The CDR3 bases are TGTGCCAGCAGCTTGGGGGGACTTGTACCGTATGGCTACACCTTC.

The genes are TRBV7-9 and TRBJ1-1; 7 positions agree with TRBD1. V trimming: 5 bases; J trimming: 10 bases; junction bases outside the gene matches: 10. In germline, CDR1 is SEHNR, CDR2 FQNEAQ (reference sequence). The CDR3 loop spans 13 amino acids. The CDR3 nucleotides read TGTGCCAGCAGCCCGACGACAGGGTTGGGAGCTTTCTTT. It specifies CASSPTTGLGAFF.

The rearrangement links TRBV5-4 to TRBJ2-7, with a weak D call TRBD1 (6 bases). V was clipped by 3 bases and J by 3 bases, with 10 bases between them. This CDR3 comprises 13 residues. Germline V gene sequence: CDR1 SGHNT, CDR2 YYREEE (reference sequence). The CDR3 sequence: CASSYPQGYEQYF. In nucleotides, the CDR3 is TGTGCCAGCAGCTACCCACAGGGCTACGAGCAGTACTTC.

The chain uses TRBV12-3 or TRBV12-4 and TRBJ2-7; 8 nucleotides line up with TRBD1. The length of the CDR3 is 13 residues. V shed 6 bases, J shed 7 bases, and the junction held 8 bases outside the gene matches. The CDR3 bases are TGTGCCAGCAGACGGACAGGGCCGGGTGAGCAGTACTTC. Its protein product is CASRRTGPGEQYF.

This chain links TRBV6-5 with TRBJ1-1; D may be TRBD1 (6 bases). V was shortened by 0 bases and J by 5 bases, with 10 bases between the two germline ends. This CDR3 comprises 14 residues. Germline assignment: CDR1 MNHEY and CDR2 SVGAGI. The CDR3 loop is CASSYSNRVTEAFF. In DNA form, the CDR3 reads TGTGCCAGCAGTTACTCGAACAGGGTGACTGAAGCTTTCTTT.

This clone has only a few counts. This chain links TRBV2 with TRBJ2-1; TRBD1 agrees at 8 bases. V gave up 6 bases and J gave up 5 bases; unmatched junction bases: 3. Per germline, CDR1 SNHLY and CDR2 FYNNEI. The CDR3 contains 13 residues. CDR3 coding DNA: TGTGCCAGCAGCGCGGACAGGGACAATGAGCAGTTCTTC. It is translated as CASSADRDNEQFF. Using reference TRBV2 and TRBJ2-1 for the parts outside the CDR3, the full variable domain is EPEVTQTPSHQVTQMGQEVILRCVPISNHLYFYWYRQILGQKVEFLVSFYNNEISEKSEIFDDQFSVERPDGSNFTLKIRSTKLEDSAMYFCASSADRDNEQFFGPGTRLTVL.

This sequence joins TRBV10-3 and TRBJ1-5; a weak D match, TRBD1 (5 bases). The CDR3 covers 13 residues. V was trimmed by 7 bases and J by 2 bases, leaving 9 bases between them. Germline V CDR1 and CDR2: ENHRY, SYGVKD. The CDR3 is CAITLTGNQPQHF. CDR3 in DNA: TGTGCCATCACGCTGACAGGCAATCAGCCCCAGCATTTT.

The chain couples TRBV27 to TRBJ2-7; D call uncertain. CDR3 size: 14 residues. Germline values: CDR1 MNHEY, CDR2 SMNVEV (reference sequence). V lost 6 bases to trimming and J lost 0 bases, with 12 bases between them. Here the CDR3 DNA reads TGTGCCAGCAGGACACGGCCCAGCTCCTACGAGCAGTACTTC. It codes for CASRTRPSSYEQYF.

The sample holds a few counts of this clone. Different DNA sequences within this sample yield the same CDR3. This CDR3 is CASSLGTGGTQYF. The CDR3 DNA sequence: TGCGCCAGCAGCTTGGGGACAGGGGGGACCCAGTACTTC. V is TRBV5-1 and J is TRBJ2-5, with 10 bases aligning to TRBD1. Losses at the gene ends were 0 bases for V and 7 bases for J; bases not matched to a gene: 0. CDR1 and CDR2 (germline): SGHRS, YFSETQ. CDR3 length: 13 amino acids.

The chain joins TRBV7-9 to TRBJ2-3, with TRBD2 identical over 13 bases. The germline CDR1 and CDR2 sequences are SEHNR and FQNEAQ (reference sequence). With 5 bases clipped from V and 0 bases from J, the junction kept 8 bases outside the gene matches. The CDR3 is 18 amino acids. CDR3 region: CASSRGTSGDVSTDTQYF. The CDR3 DNA reads as TGTGCCAGCAGCCGCGGGACTAGCGGGGACGTTAGCACAGATACGCAGTATTTT.

This clone appeared a few times. The J gene is TRBJ1-1, the V gene TRBV2; 8 bases map to TRBD1. Trimming removed 6 bases from V and 2 bases from J; junction bases left unmatched: 5. Germline assignment: CDR1 SNHLY and CDR2 FYNNEI. The length of the CDR3 is 14 residues. CDR3 coding DNA: TGTGCCAGCAGACCGGGACAGGCTAACACTGAAGCTTTCTTT. Its protein is CASRPGQANTEAFF.